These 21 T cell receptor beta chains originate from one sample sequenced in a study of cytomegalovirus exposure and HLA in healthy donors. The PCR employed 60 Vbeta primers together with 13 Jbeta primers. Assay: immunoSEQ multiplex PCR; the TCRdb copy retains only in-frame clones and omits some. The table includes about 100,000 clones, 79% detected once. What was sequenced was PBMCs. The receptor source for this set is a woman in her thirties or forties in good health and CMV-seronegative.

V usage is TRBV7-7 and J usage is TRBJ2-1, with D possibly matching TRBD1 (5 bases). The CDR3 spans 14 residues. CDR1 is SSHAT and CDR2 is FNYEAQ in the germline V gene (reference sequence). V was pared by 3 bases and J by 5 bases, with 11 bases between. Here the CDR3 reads CASSLGQANNEQFF. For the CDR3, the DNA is TGTGCCAGCAGCTTGGGGCAGGCAAACAATGAGCAGTTCTTC.

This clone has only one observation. The CDR3 is CASSEAAIGNTEAFF. DNA for the CDR3: TGTGCCAGCAGTGAAGCGGCCATTGGGAACACTGAAGCTTTCTTT. The chain uses TRBV6-1 and TRBJ1-1; D remains ambiguous. Germline loops: CDR1 MNHNS, CDR2 SASEGT. Deletions cut 0 bases from V and 1 base from J, with 9 bases between. This CDR3 spans 15 amino acids.

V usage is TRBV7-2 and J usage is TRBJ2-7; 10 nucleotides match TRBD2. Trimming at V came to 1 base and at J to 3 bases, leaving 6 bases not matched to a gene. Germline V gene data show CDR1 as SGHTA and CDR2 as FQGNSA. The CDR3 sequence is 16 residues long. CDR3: CASSLEAGGTIYEQYF. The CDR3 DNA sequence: TGTGCCAGCAGCTTAGAAGCGGGGGGGACTATCTACGAGCAGTACTTC.

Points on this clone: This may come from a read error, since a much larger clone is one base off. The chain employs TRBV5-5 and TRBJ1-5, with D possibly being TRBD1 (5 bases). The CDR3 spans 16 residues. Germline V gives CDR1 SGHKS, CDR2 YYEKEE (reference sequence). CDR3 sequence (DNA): TGTGCCAGCAGCCCTTTGGGGGGGGATAGCAATCAGCCCCAGAATTTT. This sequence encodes CASSPLGGDSNQPQNF.

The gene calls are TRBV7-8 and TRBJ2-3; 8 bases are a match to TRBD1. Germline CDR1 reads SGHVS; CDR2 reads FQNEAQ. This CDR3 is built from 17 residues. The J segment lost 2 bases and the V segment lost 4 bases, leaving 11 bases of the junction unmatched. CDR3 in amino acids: CASSSLPRTGNTDTQYF. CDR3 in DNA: TGTGCCAGCAGCTCCTTACCCCGGACAGGGAACACAGATACGCAGTATTTT.

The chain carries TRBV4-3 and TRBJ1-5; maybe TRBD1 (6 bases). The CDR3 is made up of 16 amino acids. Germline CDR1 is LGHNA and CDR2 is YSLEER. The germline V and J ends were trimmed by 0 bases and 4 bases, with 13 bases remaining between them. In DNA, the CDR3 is TGCGCCAGCAGCCAAGATATGGTTAGGGGGAATCAGCCCCAGCATTTT. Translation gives CASSQDMVRGNQPQHF.

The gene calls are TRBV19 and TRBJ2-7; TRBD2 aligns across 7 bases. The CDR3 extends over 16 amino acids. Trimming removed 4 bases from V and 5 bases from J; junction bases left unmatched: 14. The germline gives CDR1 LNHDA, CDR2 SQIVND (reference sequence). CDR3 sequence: CASSTLMTSRLHEQYF. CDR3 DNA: TGTGCCAGTAGTACCTTAATGACTAGCCGCCTGCACGAGCAGTACTTC.

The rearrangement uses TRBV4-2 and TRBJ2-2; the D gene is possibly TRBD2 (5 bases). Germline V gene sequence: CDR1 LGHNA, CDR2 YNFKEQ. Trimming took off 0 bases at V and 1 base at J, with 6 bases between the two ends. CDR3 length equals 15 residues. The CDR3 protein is CASSQDRGNTGELFF. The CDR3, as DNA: TGTGCCAGCAGCCAAGATCGGGGGAACACCGGGGAGCTGTTTTTT.

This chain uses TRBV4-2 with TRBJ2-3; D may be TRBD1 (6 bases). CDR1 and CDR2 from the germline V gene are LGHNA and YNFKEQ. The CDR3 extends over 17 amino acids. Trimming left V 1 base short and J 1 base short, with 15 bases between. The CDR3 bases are TGTGCCAGCAGCCAAGCTGGTCAGGGGTACGGCACAGATACGCAGTATTTT. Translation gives CASSQAGQGYGTDTQYF.

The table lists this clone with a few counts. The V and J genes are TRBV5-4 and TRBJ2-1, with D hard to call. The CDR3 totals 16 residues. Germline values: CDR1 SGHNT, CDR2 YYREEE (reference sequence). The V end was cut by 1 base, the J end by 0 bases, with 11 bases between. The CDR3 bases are TGTGCCAGCAGCTTGTATCTACTGAGCTCCTACAATGAGCAGTTCTTC. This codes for CASSLYLLSSYNEQFF.

CDR3 sequence reads: CASTRGKETQYF. CDR3 in DNA: TGTGCCAGCACCAGGGGGAAAGAGACCCAGTACTTC. The chain couples TRBV28 to TRBJ2-5, with TRBD1 matching over 7 bases. The germline gives CDR1 MDHEN, CDR2 SYDVKM. CDR3 size: 12 residues. The J segment lost 3 bases and the V segment lost 7 bases, leaving 2 bases of the junction unmatched.

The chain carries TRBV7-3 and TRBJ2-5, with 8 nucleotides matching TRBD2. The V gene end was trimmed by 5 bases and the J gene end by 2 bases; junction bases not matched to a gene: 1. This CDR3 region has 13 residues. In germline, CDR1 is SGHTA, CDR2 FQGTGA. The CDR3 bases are TGTGCCAGCAGCCGGGGGGGGCAAGAGACCCAGTACTTC. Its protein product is CASSRGGQETQYF.

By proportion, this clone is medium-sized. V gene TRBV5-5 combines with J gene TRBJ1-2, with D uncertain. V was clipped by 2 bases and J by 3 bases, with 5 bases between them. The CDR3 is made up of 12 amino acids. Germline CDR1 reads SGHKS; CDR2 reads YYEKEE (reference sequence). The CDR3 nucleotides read TGTGCCAGCAGCTTTGTCGACTATGGCTACACCTTC. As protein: CASSFVDYGYTF.

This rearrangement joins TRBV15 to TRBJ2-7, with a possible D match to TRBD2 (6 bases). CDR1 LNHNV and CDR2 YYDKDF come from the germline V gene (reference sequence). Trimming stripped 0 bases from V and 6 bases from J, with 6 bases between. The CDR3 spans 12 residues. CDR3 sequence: CATSREGGEQYF. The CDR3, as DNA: TGTGCCACCAGCAGAGAGGGGGGCGAGCAGTACTTC.

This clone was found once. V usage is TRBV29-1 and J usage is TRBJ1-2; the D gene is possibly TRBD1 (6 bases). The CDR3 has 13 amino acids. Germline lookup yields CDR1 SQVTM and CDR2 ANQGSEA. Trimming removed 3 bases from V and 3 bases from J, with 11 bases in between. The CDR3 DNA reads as TGCAGCGTTGAGAGGGGGAACGACTATGGCTACACCTTC. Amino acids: CSVERGNDYGYTF.

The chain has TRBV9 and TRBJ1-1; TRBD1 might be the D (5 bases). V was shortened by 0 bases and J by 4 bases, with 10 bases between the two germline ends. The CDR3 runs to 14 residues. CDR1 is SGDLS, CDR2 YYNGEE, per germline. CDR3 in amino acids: CASSVGQGSTEAFF. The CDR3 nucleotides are TGTGCCAGCAGCGTAGGTCAGGGATCCACTGAAGCTTTCTTT.

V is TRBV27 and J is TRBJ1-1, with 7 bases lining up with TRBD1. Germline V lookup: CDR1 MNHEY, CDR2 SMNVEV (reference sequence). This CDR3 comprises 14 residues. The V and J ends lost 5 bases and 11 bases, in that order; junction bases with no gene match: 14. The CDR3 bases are TGTGCCAGCAGTCCACGCGGGACAGCTCATTTGGCTTTCTTT. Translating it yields CASSPRGTAHLAFF.

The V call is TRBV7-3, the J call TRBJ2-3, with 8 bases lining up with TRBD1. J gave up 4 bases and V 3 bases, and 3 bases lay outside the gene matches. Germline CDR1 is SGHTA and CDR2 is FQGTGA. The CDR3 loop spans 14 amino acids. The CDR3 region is CASSFYRGADTQYF. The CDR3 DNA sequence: TGTGCCAGCAGCTTCTACAGGGGGGCAGATACGCAGTATTTT. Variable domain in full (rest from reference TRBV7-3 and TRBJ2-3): GAGVSQTPSNKVTEKGKYVELRCDPISGHTALYWYRQSLGQGPEFLIYFQGTGAADDSGLPNDRFFAVRPEGSVSTLKIQRTERGDSAVYLCASSFYRGADTQYFGPGTRLTVL.

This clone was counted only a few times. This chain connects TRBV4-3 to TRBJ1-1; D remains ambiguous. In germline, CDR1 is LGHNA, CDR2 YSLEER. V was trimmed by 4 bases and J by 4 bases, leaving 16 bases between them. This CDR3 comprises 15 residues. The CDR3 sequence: CASSPTGSNPTEAFF. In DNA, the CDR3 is TGCGCCAGCAGCCCAACCGGGAGCAACCCCACTGAAGCTTTCTTT.

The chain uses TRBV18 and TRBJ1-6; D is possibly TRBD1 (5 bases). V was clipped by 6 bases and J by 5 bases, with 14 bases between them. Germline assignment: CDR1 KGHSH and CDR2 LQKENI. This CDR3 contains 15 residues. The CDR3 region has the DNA TGTGCCAGCTCTTCCCAGGGTGGGGATAATTCACCCCTCCACTTT. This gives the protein CASSSQGGDNSPLHF.

This chain's CDR3 is CASSSAQRSAEAFF. In DNA form, the CDR3 reads TGTGCCAGCAGTTCCGCTCAGAGGAGCGCTGAAGCTTTCTTT. The chain uses TRBV27 and TRBJ1-1; D is unclear. CDR1 is MNHEY and CDR2 is SMNVEV in the germline V gene (reference sequence). V lost 4 bases and J 6 bases, leaving 15 bases between the germline ends. This CDR3 region has 14 residues.